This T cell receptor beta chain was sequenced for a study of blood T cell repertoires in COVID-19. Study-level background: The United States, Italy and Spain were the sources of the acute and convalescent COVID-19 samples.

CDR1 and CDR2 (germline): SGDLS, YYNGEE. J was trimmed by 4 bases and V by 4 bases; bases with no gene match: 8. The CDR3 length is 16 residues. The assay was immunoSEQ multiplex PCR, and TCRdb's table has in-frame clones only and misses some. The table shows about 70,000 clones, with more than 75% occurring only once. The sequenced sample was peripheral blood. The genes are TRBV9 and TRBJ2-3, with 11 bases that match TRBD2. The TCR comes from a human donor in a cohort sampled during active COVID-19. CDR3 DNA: TGTGCCAGCAGCACCAGCCTAGCGGGAGGTCCAGATACGCAGTATTTT. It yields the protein CASSTSLAGGPDTQYF. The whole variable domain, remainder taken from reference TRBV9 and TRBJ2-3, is DSGVTQTPKHLITATGQRVTLRCSPRSGDLSVYWYQQSLDQGLQFLIQYYNGEERAKGNILERFSAQQFPDLHSELNLSSLELGDSALYFCASSTSLAGGPDTQYFGPGTRLTVL.